This T cell receptor (beta chain) was observed in a study of blood T cells in healthy people across ages. Study-level results: Unsorted PBMCs prevented conclusive naive versus antigen-experienced comparison.

Using a J-beta primer mix together with a sample-barcoded 5' primer, a second PCR was run for about 7 to 12 cycles. TCRdb processed the 5' RACE reads anew with MiXCR; each CDR3 protein has one entry. The data contain fewer than 750,000 distinct CDR3 sequences, about 51% of them singletons. The table lists this clonotype with a count of one. Its antigen is still unknown. The CDR3 spans 14 residues. Sequenced material: blood. The chain uses TRBV21-1 and TRBJ2-5. The J call may be faulty, since TRBJ2-7 better matches the DNA end. TRBV21-1 constitutes a pseudogene. The origin of this receptor is a woman of 80 years or more in good health. The CDR3 nucleotides are TGTGCCAGCAGCTTTGCCTTCCGGTTTTGCGAGCAGTACTTC. Protein sequence: CASSFAFRFCEQYF.